The clone carrying this TCR beta chain is labeled as medium-sized. The sample comes from a study of tumor-infiltrating lymphocytes in oesophageal squamous cell carcinoma. The CDR3 sequence is 13 residues long. Germline V gives CDR1 SGHNT, CDR2 YENEEA. After removal of 2 bases from V and 6 bases from J, the junction contained 1 base not matched to a gene. Via MiXCR, TCRdb re-called the PCR reads, giving one row per CDR3 protein. This table holds 17,000 or so distinct CDR3 sequences, about 46% found once. The sequence came from a female donor with esophageal squamous cell carcinoma. Sequenced sample: normal esophageal tissue next to the tumor. This sequence joins TRBV11-3 and TRBJ2-1; 7 nucleotides align to TRBD2. In DNA form, the CDR3 reads TGTGCCAGCAGCTTACGGGGGGTCAATGAGCAGTTCTTC. Amino acid sequence: CASSLRGVNEQFF.